The sequence of this TCR beta chain was determined in a study of T cells in Graves' hyperthyroidism and ophthalmopathy. Study overall: The authors collected peripheral blood at initial diagnosis, before any treatment.

Points on this clonotype: A read error may produce the germline difference seen at one junction end.

RNA transcripts gave rise to amplified TCR beta CDR3 regions. HTBI primers were employed in a first-round RT-PCR of the TCR CDR3. TCRdb reprocessed the multiplex PCR reads with MiXCR, giving one entry per CDR3 protein. The profile covers around 560,000 distinct CDR3 sequences, with 15% to 20% appearing a single time and more than 15% taken by the ten largest. The CDR3 runs to 14 residues. CDR1 SGHTA and CDR2 FQGNSA come from the germline V gene. Sequenced: blood. The chain links TRBV7-2 to TRBJ2-5, with D maybe TRBD2 (5 bases). This receptor was taken from a woman between 18 and 30 years old with Graves' hyperthyroidism. The CDR3 DNA is TGTGTCAGCAGCTTAGCCCCGAGAGGGGAGACCCAGTACTTC. Amino acids: CVSSLAPRGETQYF.